This T cell receptor beta chain was recorded in a study of post-analysis software for immune sequencing data. Study outcomes and limitations: The study found TRBV5-6, TRBV5-1 and TRBV20-1 among roughly 5 TRBV segments more frequent in patients than controls.

The CDR3 runs to 14 residues. V lost 1 base to trimming and J lost 10 bases, with 17 bases between them. The germline V gene has CDR1 SEHNR and CDR2 FQNEAQ (reference sequence). To note about this clonotype: The target antigen is unknown.

cDNA libraries for TCR beta contained unique molecular identifiers. TCRdb re-analysed the PCR reads in MiXCR, keeping a single row per CDR3 protein. The sample records 650,000 to 850,000 distinct CDR3 sequences, around 53% being singletons. The TCR originated in a girl aged 10 to 17 with multiple sclerosis. The chain carries TRBV7-9 and TRBJ2-7; a possible D gene is TRBD1 (6 bases). Sequencing used blood. The CDR3 nucleotides are TGTGCCAGCAGCTTAGTAAACAGGGTAGAAACCCAGTACTTC. This encodes CASSLVNRVETQYF.